The clone carrying this T cell receptor beta chain was recorded only once. Original methodology: It was from reference gene primer amplification that nucleated cell counts were estimated. The table came from immunoSEQ multiplex PCR; TCRdb's copy has only in-frame clones and leaves some out. D and trimming come from the DNA, and the V and J calls and clone size come from that table. There are around 110,000 clones in the sample; more than 70% occur only once, and 4.5% to 6% lies in the top ten. The data belong to a study of blood T cell repertoires in COVID-19. Across the study: Spain, Italy and the United States supplied samples that represented acute and convalescent COVID-19. Sample material is recorded as cDNA or gDNA derived from T cells, B-cell-depleted T cells, or PBMCs.

Germline assignment: CDR1 SGHRS and CDR2 YFSETQ. The V gene end was trimmed by 4 bases and the J gene end by 4 bases; junction bases not matched to a gene: 14. The CDR3 covers 17 residues. Source material: peripheral blood. This clonotype was sampled from a man in his forties with active or convalescent COVID-19. V and J are TRBV5-1 and TRBJ2-4; 7 bases agree with TRBD2. In DNA, the CDR3 is TGCGCCAGCAGCCTCGGACGACTAGCTAGCAAGAAAAACATTCAGTACTTC. Protein: CASSLGRLASKKNIQYF.